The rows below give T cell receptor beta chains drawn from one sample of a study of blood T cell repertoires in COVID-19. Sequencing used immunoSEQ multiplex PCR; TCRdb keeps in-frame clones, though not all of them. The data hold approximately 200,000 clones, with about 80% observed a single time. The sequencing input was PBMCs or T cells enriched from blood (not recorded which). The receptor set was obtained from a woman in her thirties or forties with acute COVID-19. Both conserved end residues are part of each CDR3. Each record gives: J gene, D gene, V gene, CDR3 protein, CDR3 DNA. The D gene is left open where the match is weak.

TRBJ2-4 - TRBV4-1 CASSQDTAGVSKNIQYF TGCGCCAGCAGCCAAGATACGGCAGGGGTTTCAAAAAACATTCAGTACTTC
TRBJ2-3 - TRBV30 CAWSVEGKSTDTQYF TGTGCCTGGAGTGTTGAGGGAAAAAGCACAGATACGCAGTATTTT
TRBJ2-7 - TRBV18 CASSLREYEQYF TGTGCCAGCTCACTCCGGGAGTACGAGCAGTACTTC
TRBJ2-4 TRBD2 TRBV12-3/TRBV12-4 CASGASGNIQYF TGTGCCAGCGGCGCTAGCGGAAACATTCAGTACTTC
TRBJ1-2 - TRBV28 CASSLTANGYTF TGTGCCAGCAGTTTAACCGCGAACGGCTACACCTTC
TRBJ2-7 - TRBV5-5 CASSWTPASYEQYF TGTGCCAGCAGCTGGACACCCGCCTCCTACGAGCAGTACTTC
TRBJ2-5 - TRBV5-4 CASSPRTARQETQYF TGTGCCAGCAGCCCCCGGACAGCCCGACAAGAGACCCAGTACTTC
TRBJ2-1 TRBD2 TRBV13 CASSLGPGLAGPTLYNEQFF TGTGCCAGCAGCTTAGGCCCGGGACTAGCGGGGCCAACCTTATACAATGAGCAGTTCTTC
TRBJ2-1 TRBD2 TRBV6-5 CASRRAGGGNNEQFF TGTGCCAGTAGGCGGGCGGGAGGAGGGAACAATGAGCAGTTCTTC
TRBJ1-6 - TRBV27 CASSVPPGGGYNSPLHF TGTGCCAGCAGTGTACCTCCGGGGGGGGGTTATAATTCACCCCTCCACTTT
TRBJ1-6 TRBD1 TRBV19 CASSQIRGTVYNSPLHF TGTGCCAGTAGTCAAATCAGGGGGACGGTATATAATTCACCCCTCCACTTT
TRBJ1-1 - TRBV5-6 CATGTQLRDTEAFF TGTGCCACTGGGACACAGCTAAGAGACACTGAAGCTTTCTTT
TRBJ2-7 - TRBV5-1 CASSLDPGITYEQYF TGCGCCAGCAGCTTGGATCCAGGAATAACCTACGAGCAGTACTTC